Listed below are T cell receptor beta chains from one sample, sequenced in a study of blood T cell repertoires in COVID-19. Some clones are missing from TCRdb's copy, which holds only in-frame ones; the method was immunoSEQ multiplex PCR. Of 65,000 to 70,000 clones in the sample, more than 85% were seen once. The sequencing sample was made of peripheral blood. These receptor sequences come from a human donor with active COVID-19. The donor label of this sample is uncertain. CDR3s include the opening cysteine and the closing phenylalanine or tryptophan. The D gene is left open where the match is weak.

D: NA
V: TRBV6-5
J: TRBJ2-7
CDR3: CASRIAVTYEQYF
DNA: TGTGCCAGCAGAATAGCGGTCACCTACGAGCAGTACTTC

D: NA
V: TRBV4-3
J: TRBJ1-1
CDR3: CASSQDPRGDEAFF
DNA: TGCGCCAGCAGCCAAGATCCTAGAGGTGACGAAGCTTTCTTT

D: TRBD1
V: TRBV19
J: TRBJ1-4
CDR3: CASSQGTASKLFF
DNA: TGTGCCAGTAGTCAAGGGACAGCGAGCAAACTGTTTTTT

D: NA
V: TRBV28
J: TRBJ1-2
CDR3: CASSTPSYGYTF
DNA: TGTGCCAGCAGTACCCCCAGTTATGGCTACACCTTC

D: NA
V: TRBV2
J: TRBJ1-1
CDR3: CASSPRVTEAFF
DNA: TGTGCCAGCAGCCCCAGGGTAACTGAAGCTTTCTTT

D: TRBD2
V: TRBV5-4
J: TRBJ2-7
CDR3: CASSSKTSGSPYEQYF
DNA: TGTGCCAGCAGCTCGAAAACTAGCGGGAGTCCCTACGAGCAGTACTTC

D: NA
V: TRBV5-5
J: TRBJ1-1
CDR3: CASSPSSAQGSVTEAFF
DNA: TGTGCCAGCAGCCCGTCTTCGGCACAGGGTTCGGTCACTGAAGCTTTCTTT

D: NA
V: TRBV5-4
J: TRBJ2-1
CDR3: CASSPRLDNEQFF
DNA: TGTGCCAGCAGCCCCCGACTAGACAATGAGCAGTTCTTC

D: TRBD2
V: TRBV4-1
J: TRBJ2-7
CDR3: CASSSGLADSYEQYF
DNA: TGCGCCAGCAGCTCGGGACTAGCGGACTCCTACGAGCAGTACTTC

D: TRBD2
V: TRBV24-1
J: TRBJ2-7
CDR3: CATSDHSGASYEQYF
DNA: TGTGCCACCAGTGATCACAGCGGGGCTTCCTACGAGCAGTACTTC

D: TRBD2
V: TRBV4-1
J: TRBJ2-7
CDR3: CASSQEGLAESFSYEQYF
DNA: TGCGCCAGCAGCCAAGAAGGGCTAGCGGAGTCTTTTTCCTACGAGCAGTACTTC

D: TRBD2
V: TRBV7-2
J: TRBJ2-7
CDR3: CASSTQTSGSYEQYF
DNA: TGTGCCAGCAGTACTCAGACTAGCGGGAGCTACGAGCAGTACTTC

D: TRBD2
V: TRBV13
J: TRBJ2-1
CDR3: CASISGRASEQFF
DNA: TGTGCCAGCATTAGCGGGAGGGCCAGTGAGCAGTTCTTC

D: NA
V: TRBV19
J: TRBJ2-1
CDR3: CASTPRRGKNSYNEQFF
DNA: TGTGCCAGTACCCCTAGGCGGGGAAAGAACTCCTACAATGAGCAGTTCTTC

D: TRBD1
V: TRBV5-1
J: TRBJ2-2
CDR3: CASSLGRTGGPGELFF
DNA: TGCGCCAGCAGCTTGGGCCGGACAGGGGGGCCCGGGGAGCTGTTTTTT

D: NA
V: TRBV10-3
J: TRBJ2-7
CDR3: CAISDPFRTRSYEQYF
DNA: TGTGCCATCAGCGACCCCTTCCGGACAAGGTCCTACGAGCAGTACTTC